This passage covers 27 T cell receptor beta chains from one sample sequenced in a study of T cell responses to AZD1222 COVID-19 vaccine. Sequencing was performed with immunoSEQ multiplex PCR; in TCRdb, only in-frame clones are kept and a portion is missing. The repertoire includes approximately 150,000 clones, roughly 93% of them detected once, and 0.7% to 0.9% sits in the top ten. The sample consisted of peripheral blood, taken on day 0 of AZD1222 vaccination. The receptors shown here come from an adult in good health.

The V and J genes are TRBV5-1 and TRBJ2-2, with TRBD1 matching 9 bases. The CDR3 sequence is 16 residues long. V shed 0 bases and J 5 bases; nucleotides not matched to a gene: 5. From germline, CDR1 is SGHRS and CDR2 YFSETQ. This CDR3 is CASSLDRGRGTGELFF. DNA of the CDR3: TGCGCCAGCAGCTTGGACAGGGGGCGCGGGACCGGGGAGCTGTTTTTT.

The CDR3 here is CATSRDRGPYNEQFF. CDR3 bases: TGTGCCACCAGCAGGGACAGGGGGCCCTACAATGAGCAGTTCTTC. V is TRBV15 and J is TRBJ2-1; 11 nucleotides line up with TRBD1. The length of the CDR3 is 15 residues. V was clipped by 3 bases and J by 2 bases; unmatched bases: 0. The germline V gene has CDR1 LNHNV and CDR2 YYDKDF (reference sequence).

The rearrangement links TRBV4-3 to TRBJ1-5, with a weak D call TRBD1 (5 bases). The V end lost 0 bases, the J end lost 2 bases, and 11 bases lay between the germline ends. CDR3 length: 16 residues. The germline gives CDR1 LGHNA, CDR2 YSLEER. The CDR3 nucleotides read TGCGCCAGCAGCCAAGAGGCAGGGAGTGGCAATCAGCCCCAGCATTTT. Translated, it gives CASSQEAGSGNQPQHF.

The CDR3 bases are TGCGCCAGCAGCTTGTCAACGGGCTCCTACAATGAGCAGTTCTTC. Amino acids: CASSLSTGSYNEQFF. The chain combines TRBV5-1 with TRBJ2-1, with D unclear. CDR1 and CDR2 from the germline V gene are SGHRS and YFSETQ. Trimming pared 1 base from V and 0 bases from J, leaving 8 bases between. This CDR3 spans 15 amino acids.

Written as DNA, the CDR3 is TGTGCCAGCAGAGGGGGGGACAGCTACTATGGCTACACCTTC. Encoded protein: CASRGGDSYYGYTF. The chain employs TRBV25-1 and TRBJ1-2; 7 positions match TRBD1. J gave up 3 bases and V 6 bases, and 7 bases lay outside the gene matches. Germline V gene sequence: CDR1 MGHDK, CDR2 SYGVNS. The CDR3 length is 14 residues.

The CDR3 bases are TGTGCCAGTTCAGGGCAGTGGGGCACAGATACGCAGTATTTT. It codes for CASSGQWGTDTQYF. The chain links TRBV19 to TRBJ2-3, with D possibly matching TRBD1 (5 bases). Germline lookup yields CDR1 LNHDA and CDR2 SQIVND (reference sequence). Trimming removed 8 bases from V and 1 base from J, with 13 bases in between. The CDR3 is 14 residues long.

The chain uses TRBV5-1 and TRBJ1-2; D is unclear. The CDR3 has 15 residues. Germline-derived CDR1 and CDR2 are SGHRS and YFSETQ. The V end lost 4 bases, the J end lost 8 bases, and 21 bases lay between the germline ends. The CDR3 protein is CASSTDPHNPGGYTF. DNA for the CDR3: TGCGCCAGCAGCACGGACCCACATAACCCCGGGGGCTACACCTTC.

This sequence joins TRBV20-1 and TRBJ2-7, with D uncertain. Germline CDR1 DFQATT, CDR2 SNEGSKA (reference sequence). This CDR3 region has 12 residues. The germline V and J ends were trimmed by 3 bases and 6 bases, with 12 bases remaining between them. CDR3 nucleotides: TGCAGTGCTAGTAGACAATTGGGCGAGCAGTACTTC. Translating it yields CSASRQLGEQYF.

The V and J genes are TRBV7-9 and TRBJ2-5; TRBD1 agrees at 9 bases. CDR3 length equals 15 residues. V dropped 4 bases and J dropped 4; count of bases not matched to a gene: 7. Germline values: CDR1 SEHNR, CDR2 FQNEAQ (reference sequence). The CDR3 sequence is CASSSRGDRVETQYF. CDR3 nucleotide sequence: TGTGCCAGCAGCTCTAGGGGGGACAGGGTAGAGACCCAGTACTTC.

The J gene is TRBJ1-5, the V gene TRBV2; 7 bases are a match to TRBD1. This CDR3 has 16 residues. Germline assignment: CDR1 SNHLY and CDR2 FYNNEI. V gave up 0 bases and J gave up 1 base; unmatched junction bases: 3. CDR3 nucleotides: TGTGCCAGCAGTGAAGCCGGGACAGTAAGCAATCAGCCCCAGCATTTT. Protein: CASSEAGTVSNQPQHF.

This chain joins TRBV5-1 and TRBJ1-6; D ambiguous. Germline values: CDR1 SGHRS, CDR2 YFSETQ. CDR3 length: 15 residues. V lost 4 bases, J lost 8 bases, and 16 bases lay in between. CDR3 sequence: CASSIRPQWDSPLHF. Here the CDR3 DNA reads TGCGCCAGCAGCATCCGGCCACAGTGGGATTCACCCCTCCACTTT.

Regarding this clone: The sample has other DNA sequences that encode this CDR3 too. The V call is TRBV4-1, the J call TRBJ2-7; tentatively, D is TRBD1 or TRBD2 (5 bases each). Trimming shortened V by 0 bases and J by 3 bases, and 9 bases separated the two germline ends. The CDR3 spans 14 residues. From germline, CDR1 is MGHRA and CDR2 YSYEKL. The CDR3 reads CASSQDPGGYEQYF. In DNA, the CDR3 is TGCGCCAGCAGCCAAGATCCTGGGGGCTACGAGCAGTACTTC.

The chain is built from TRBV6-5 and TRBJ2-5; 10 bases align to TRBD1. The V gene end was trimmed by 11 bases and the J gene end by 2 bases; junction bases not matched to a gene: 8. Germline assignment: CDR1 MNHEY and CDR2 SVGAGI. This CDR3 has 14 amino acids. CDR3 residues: CASPGTGAQETQYF. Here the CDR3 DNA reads TGTGCCTCCCCCGGGACAGGGGCACAAGAGACCCAGTACTTC.

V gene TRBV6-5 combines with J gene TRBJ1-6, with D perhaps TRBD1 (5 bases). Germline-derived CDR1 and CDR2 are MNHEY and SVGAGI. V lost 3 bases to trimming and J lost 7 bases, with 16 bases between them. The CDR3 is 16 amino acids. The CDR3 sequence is CASSYSINGGNSPLHF. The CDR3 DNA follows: TGTGCCAGCAGTTATTCGATTAACGGGGGAAATTCACCCCTCCACTTT.

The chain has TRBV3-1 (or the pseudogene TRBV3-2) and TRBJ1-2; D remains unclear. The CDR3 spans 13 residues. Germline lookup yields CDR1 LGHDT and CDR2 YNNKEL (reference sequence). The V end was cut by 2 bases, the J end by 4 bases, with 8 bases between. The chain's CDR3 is CASSQLEPYGYTF. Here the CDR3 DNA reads TGTGCCAGCAGCCAATTGGAACCCTATGGCTACACCTTC.

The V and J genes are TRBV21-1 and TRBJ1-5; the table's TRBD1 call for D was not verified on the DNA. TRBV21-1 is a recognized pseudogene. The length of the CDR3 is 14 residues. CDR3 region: CASSKIRRRQPQHF. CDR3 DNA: TGTGCCAGCAGCAAAATTCGCAGGCGCCAGCCCCAGCATTTT.

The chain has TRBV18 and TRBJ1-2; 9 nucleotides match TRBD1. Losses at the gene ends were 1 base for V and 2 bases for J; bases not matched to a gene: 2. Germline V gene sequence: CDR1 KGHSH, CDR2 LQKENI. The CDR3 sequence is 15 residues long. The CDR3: CASSPQGTGNYGYTF. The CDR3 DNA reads TGTGCCAGCTCACCACAGGGGACAGGGAACTATGGCTACACCTTC.

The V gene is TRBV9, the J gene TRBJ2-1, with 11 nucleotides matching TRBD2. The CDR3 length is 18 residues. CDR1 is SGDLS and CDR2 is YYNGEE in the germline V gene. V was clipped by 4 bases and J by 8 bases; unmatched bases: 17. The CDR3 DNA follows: TGTGCCAGCAGCCCCTCGATCGGGGTAGCGGGGGGGAGTGATGAGCAGTTCTTC. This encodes CASSPSIGVAGGSDEQFF. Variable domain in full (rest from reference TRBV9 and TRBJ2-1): DSGVTQTPKHLITATGQRVTLRCSPRSGDLSVYWYQQSLDQGLQFLIQYYNGEERAKGNILERFSAQQFPDLHSELNLSSLELGDSALYFCASSPSIGVAGGSDEQFFGPGTRLTVL.

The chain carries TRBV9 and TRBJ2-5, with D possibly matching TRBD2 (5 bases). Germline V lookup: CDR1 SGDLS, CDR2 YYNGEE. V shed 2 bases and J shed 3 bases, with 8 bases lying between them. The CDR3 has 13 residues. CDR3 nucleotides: TGTGCCAGCAGCGTCTACGGGAAAGAGACCCAGTACTTC. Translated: CASSVYGKETQYF.

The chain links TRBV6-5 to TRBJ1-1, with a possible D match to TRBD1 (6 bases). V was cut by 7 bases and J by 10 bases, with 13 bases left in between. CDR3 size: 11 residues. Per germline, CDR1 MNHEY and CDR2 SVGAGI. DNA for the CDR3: TGTGCCAGCACACTCGGAGGGGGAGCTTTCTTT. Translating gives CASTLGGGAFF.

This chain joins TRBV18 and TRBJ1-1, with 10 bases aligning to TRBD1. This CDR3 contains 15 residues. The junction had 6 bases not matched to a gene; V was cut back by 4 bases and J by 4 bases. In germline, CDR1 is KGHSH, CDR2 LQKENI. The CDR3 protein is CASSQLGQGGTEAFF. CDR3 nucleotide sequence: TGTGCCAGCTCACAGCTCGGACAGGGGGGCACTGAAGCTTTCTTT.

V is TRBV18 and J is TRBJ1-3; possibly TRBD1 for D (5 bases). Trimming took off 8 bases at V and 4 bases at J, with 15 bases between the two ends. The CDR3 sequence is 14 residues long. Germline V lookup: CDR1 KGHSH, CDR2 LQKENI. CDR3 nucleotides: TGTGCCAGCAGACAGACAGAACAAGGAAACACCATATATTTT. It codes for CASRQTEQGNTIYF. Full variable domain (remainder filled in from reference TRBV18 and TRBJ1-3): NAGVMQNPRHLVRRRGQEARLRCSPMKGHSHVYWYRQLPEEGLKFMVYLQKENIIDESGMPKERFSAEFPKEGPSILRIQQVVRGDSAAYFCASRQTEQGNTIYFGEGSWLTVV.

CDR3 amino acids: CASSLSRPTSFPHEQFF. CDR3 bases: TGTGCCAGCAGTTTATCGCGTCCTACGTCCTTCCCCCATGAGCAGTTCTTC. This chain links TRBV27 with TRBJ2-1, with D hard to call. Germline V CDR1 and CDR2: MNHEY, SMNVEV (reference sequence). The ends were cut back, 0 bases at V and 8 bases at J, with 20 bases in the middle. CDR3 size: 17 residues.

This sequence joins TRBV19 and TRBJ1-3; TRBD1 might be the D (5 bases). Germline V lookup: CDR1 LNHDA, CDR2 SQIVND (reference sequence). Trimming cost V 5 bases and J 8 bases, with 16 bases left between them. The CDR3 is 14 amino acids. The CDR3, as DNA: TGTGCCAGTAGTTTTGCTCAGGGCCGAGACACCATATATTTT. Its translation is CASSFAQGRDTIYF.

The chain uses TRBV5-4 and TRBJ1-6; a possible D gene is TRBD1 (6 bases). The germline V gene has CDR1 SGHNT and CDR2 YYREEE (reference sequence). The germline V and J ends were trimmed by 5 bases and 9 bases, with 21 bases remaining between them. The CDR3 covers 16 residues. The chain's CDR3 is CASRNTGWVDGSPLHF. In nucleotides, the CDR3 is TGTGCCAGCAGAAATACAGGGTGGGTAGATGGTTCACCCCTCCACTTT.

CDR3 in amino acids: CASSQGGISTDTQYF. The CDR3 coding sequence is TGCGCCAGCAGCCAAGGGGGGATAAGCACAGATACGCAGTATTTT. The V gene is TRBV4-3, the J gene TRBJ2-3, with D possibly called TRBD1 or TRBD2 (5 bases each). The CDR3 sequence is 15 residues long. V lost 1 base, J lost 0 bases, and 8 bases lay in between. Germline loops: CDR1 LGHNA, CDR2 YSLEER.

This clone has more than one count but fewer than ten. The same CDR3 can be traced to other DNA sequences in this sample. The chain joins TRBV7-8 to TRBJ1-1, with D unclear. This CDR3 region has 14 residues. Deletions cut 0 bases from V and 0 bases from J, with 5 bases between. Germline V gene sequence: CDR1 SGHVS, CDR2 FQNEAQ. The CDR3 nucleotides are TGTGCCAGCAGCTTAGCCACTGTGAACACTGAAGCTTTCTTT. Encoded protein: CASSLATVNTEAFF.